The T cell receptor beta chain under discussion was sequenced for a study of shared T cell receptors in the human thymus. Libraries were prepared by immunoSEQ multiplex PCR; TCRdb keeps only in-frame clonotypes and omits some of them. The table lists more than 550,000 clones, roughly 85% of them singletons. This clone was seen more than once but under ten times. Germline CDR1 and CDR2: MGHDK and SYGVNS. The CDR3 runs 14 residues. Trimming removed 4 bases from V and 6 bases from J, with 12 bases in between. These same records also appear under a second study, on human thymus T cells. That source reports: Samples came from healthy Finnish infants during open corrective cardiac surgery. The study used thymus tissue resected during corrective heart surgery. There appeared to be biased usage of V and J genes in thymic and blood repertoires. Highly overlapping thymic repertoires in unrelated individuals were reported by related research.

J is TRBJ1-4 and V is TRBV25-1; D is uncertain. The sample comprised thymocytes. The source is a girl less than two years old with a congenital heart defect. CDR3 region: CASSGPGKDEKLFF. The CDR3 nucleotides read TGTGCCAGCAGTGGCCCGGGTAAGGATGAAAAACTGTTTTTT.